The present entry profiles one TCR beta chain with its context. Recruitment covered fewer than 25 US areas and drew participants whose ages spanned about 18 to 90 years. Allocation to cohorts depended on clinical history reported by the participants. Symptom resolution, clearance, or two negative PCRs marked the recovered donors of Cohort 3. The source of the sample is a study of blood T cell repertoires in COVID-19. As handled by the study authors: From reference gene primer amplification, estimates of nucleated cell counts were derived. The table came from immunoSEQ multiplex PCR; TCRdb's copy has only in-frame clones and leaves some out. V and J calls plus clone size are reproduced from that table; the DNA served to infer D and trimming. The repertoire consists of more than 300,000 clones, with 89% occurring once and the leading ten covering less than 9.5%. Trimming cost V 0 bases and J 7 bases; bases outside gene matches: 12. Germline V CDR1 and CDR2: LGHNT, FRNRAP. The CDR3 is 18 residues long.

The source material was PBMCs or T cells enriched from blood (not recorded which). V and J are TRBV12-5 and TRBJ2-1; 10 positions match TRBD1. The sequence came from a woman younger than 45 who had recovered from COVID-19. The CDR3 region has the DNA TGTGCTAGTGGTTTGGTACGATTATCGGGACAGGGGCGGAATGAGCAGTTCTTC. It encodes CASGLVRLSGQGRNEQFF.